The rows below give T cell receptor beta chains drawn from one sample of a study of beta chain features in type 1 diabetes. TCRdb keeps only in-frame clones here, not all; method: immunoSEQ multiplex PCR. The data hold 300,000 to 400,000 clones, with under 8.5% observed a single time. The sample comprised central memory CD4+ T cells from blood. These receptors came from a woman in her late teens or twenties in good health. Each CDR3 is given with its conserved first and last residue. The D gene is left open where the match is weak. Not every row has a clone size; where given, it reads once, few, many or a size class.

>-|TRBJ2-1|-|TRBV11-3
CASSLEQGSSEQFF
TGTGCCAGCAGCTTAGAACAGGGTAGTAGTGAGCAGTTCTTC
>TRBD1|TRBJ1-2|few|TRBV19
CASSRTGGYTF
TGTGCCAGTAGTCGGACAGGGGGCTACACCTTC
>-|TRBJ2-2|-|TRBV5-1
CASSRGDSSGELFF
TGCGCCAGCAGCAGGGGGGACAGCTCCGGGGAGCTGTTTTTT
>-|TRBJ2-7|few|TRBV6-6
CASSQGFDHSYEQYF
TGTGCCAGCTCCCAGGGGTTCGATCATTCCTACGAGCAGTACTTC
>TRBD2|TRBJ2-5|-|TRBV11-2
CASSLSLADAQETQYF
TGTGCCAGCAGCTTAAGCCTAGCGGACGCCCAAGAGACCCAGTACTTC
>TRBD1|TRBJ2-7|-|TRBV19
CASSESGTGTYEQYF
TGTGCCAGTAGTGAATCCGGGACAGGGACATACGAGCAGTACTTC
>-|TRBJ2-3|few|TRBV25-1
CASSESGTTDTQYF
TGTGCCAGCAGTGAAAGCGGAACCACAGATACGCAGTATTTT
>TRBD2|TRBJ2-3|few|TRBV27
CASSISGRAPADTQYF
TGTGCCAGCAGTATTAGCGGGAGGGCCCCAGCAGATACGCAGTATTTT
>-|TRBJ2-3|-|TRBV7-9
CASSLGSGVVTDTQYF
TGTGCCAGCAGCTTAGGATCGGGAGTAGTAACAGATACGCAGTATTTT
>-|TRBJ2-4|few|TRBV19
CASSISGGTVNIQYF
TGTGCCAGTAGTATCTCTGGGGGGACAGTAAACATTCAGTACTTC
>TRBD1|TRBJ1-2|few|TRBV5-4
CASSVDRLYGYTF
TGTGCCAGCAGCGTGGACAGGCTGTATGGCTACACCTTC
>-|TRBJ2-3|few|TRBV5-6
CASSQVQTGTLAGVGQYF
TGCGCCAGCAGCCAAGTCCAGACGGGAACCCTCGCCGGGGTCGGGCAGTATTTT
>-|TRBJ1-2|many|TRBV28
CASSYPTGDYGYTF
TGTGCCAGCAGCTATCCCACGGGGGACTATGGCTACACCTTC
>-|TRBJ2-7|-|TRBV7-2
CASSLGRGLQKSSYEQYF
TGTGCCAGCAGCTTGGGACGGGGACTCCAAAAGAGCTCCTACGAGCAGTACTTC
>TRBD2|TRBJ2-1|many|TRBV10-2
CASKNGLAGYNEQFF
TGCGCCAGCAAAAACGGATTAGCGGGATACAATGAGCAGTTCTTC
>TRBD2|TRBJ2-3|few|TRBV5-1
CASRVIAWEGITDTQYF
TGCGCCAGCAGAGTTATAGCGTGGGAGGGCATCACAGATACGCAGTATTTT
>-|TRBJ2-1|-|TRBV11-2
CASSFVAGLGGHNEQFF
TGTGCCAGCAGCTTCGTCGCAGGGTTAGGGGGACACAATGAGCAGTTCTTC
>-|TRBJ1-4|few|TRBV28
CASSLDAGGEKLFF
TGTGCCAGCAGTTTAGATGCAGGAGGTGAAAAACTGTTTTTT
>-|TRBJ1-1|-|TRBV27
CASSLRHLGMMGTEAFF
TGTGCCAGCAGTTTAAGACATTTGGGAATGATGGGGACGGAAGCTTTCTTT
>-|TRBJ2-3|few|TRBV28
CASSSFGDPHGTDTQYF
TGTGCCAGCAGTTCATTCGGAGACCCCCACGGCACAGATACGCAGTATTTT
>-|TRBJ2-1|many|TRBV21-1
CASSKGVRVYNEQFF
TGTGCCAGCAGCAAAGGGGTACGGGTATACAATGAGCAGTTCTTC
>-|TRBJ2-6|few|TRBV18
CASSPSRSGANVLTF
TGTGCCAGCTCACCTTCGAGATCTGGGGCCAACGTCCTGACTTTC
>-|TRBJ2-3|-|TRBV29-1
CSVDSGGTDTQYF
TGCAGCGTTGATAGTGGGGGGACAGATACGCAGTATTTT
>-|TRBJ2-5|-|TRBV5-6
CASSLSLRRDQETQYF
TGTGCCAGCAGCTTGAGTCTCAGGCGCGACCAAGAGACCCAGTACTTC
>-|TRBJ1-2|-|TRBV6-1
CASRQVYDGYTF
TGTGCCAGCCGACAGGTCTATGATGGCTACACCTTC
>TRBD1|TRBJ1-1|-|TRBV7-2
CASSFAGGTEAFF
TGTGCCAGCAGCTTCGCAGGGGGCACTGAAGCTTTCTTT
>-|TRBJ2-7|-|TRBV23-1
CASSQSEDEQYF
TGCGCCAGCAGTCAATCGGAGGACGAGCAGTACTTC
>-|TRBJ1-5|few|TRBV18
CASSPGSDQPQHF
TGTGCCAGCTCACCAGGGAGCGATCAGCCCCAGCATTTT
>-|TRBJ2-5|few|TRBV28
CASSQLSNQETQYF
TGTGCCAGCAGTCAACTTTCTAACCAAGAGACCCAGTACTTC
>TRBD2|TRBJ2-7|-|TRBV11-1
CASSRWGGPDEQYF
TGTGCCAGCAGCCGGTGGGGGGGTCCCGACGAGCAGTACTTC
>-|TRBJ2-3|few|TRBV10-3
CAISQPPDTQYF
TGTGCCATCAGTCAACCACCGGATACGCAGTATTTT
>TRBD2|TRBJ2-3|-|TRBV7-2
CASSLALAGGSTDTQYF
TGTGCCAGCAGCTTAGCGCTAGCGGGAGGGTCCACAGATACGCAGTATTTT
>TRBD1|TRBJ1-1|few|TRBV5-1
CASSLDRQGEAFF
TGCGCCAGCAGCTTGGACCGACAGGGGGAAGCTTTCTTT
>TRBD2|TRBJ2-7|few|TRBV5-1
CASGLAGTYEQYF
TGCGCCTCGGGGCTAGCGGGGACCTACGAGCAGTACTTC
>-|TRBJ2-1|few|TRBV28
CASSPPVREQFF
TGTGCCAGCAGCCCCCCGGTTAGGGAGCAGTTCTTC